This T cell receptor beta chain was sequenced for a study of cytomegalovirus exposure and HLA in healthy donors. On the study more broadly: Genotyping of 430 or so donors showed that over 80% belonged to the Caucasian-associated ancestry cluster.

PCR primers comprised 60 Vbeta and 13 Jbeta primers. As originally analysed: An analysis performed later counted roughly 79 million unique TCR beta chains (roughly 11 million of them shared). Measured with immunoSEQ multiplex PCR; TCRdb has only the in-frame clones, and not every one. V and J calls plus clone size are reproduced from that table; the DNA served to infer D and trimming. Of over 200,000 clones in the sample, around 80% were seen once. About this clone itself: Antigen unknown.

Germline CDR1 is SEHNR and CDR2 is FQNEAQ (reference sequence). Losses at the gene ends were 7 bases for V and 1 base for J; bases not matched to a gene: 6. The CDR3 is made up of 14 amino acids. General study points: In a later analysis, productive TCRs from donors in an Asian-associated ancestry cluster reportedly carried fewer N-insertions than the cohort mean. TCR beta V- and J-gene trimming, according to a later analysis, was linked to a missense DCLRE1C variant.

The chain is built from TRBV7-9 and TRBJ1-2; TRBD1 matches at 7 bases. The sequencing sample was made of PBMCs. The TCR sequence derives from a woman in her forties in good health and CMV-seronegative. DNA for the CDR3: TGTGCCAGCACCCGGGGACAGAATAACTATGGCTACACCTTC. It encodes CASTRGQNNYGYTF.